Described below is a single T cell receptor beta chain sequence and its context. Other DNA sequences in this sample translate to the same CDR3. Measured with immunoSEQ multiplex PCR; TCRdb has only the in-frame clones, and not every one. The table lists tens of thousands of clones, approximately 84% of them singletons. Germline V gene lookup returns CDR1 SGHTA and CDR2 FQGNSA. This CDR3 region has 11 residues. V shed 5 bases and J shed 2 bases, with 2 bases lying between them. This sample was included in a study of T cells in localized non-small cell lung cancer. The TCR comes from a female donor aged 60 or older with stage I lung adenocarcinoma. The source was peripheral blood, collected before any cancer treatment. V usage is TRBV7-2 and J usage is TRBJ2-3; no clear D gene. For the CDR3, the DNA is TGTGCCAGCAGCCCCACAGATACGCAGTATTTT. It codes for CASSPTDTQYF. Supplemented by reference TRBV7-2 and TRBJ2-3, the full variable domain reads GAGVSQSPSNKVTEKGKDVELRCDPISGHTALYWYRQSLGQGLEFLIYFQGNSAPDKSGLPSDRFSAERTGGSVSTLTIQRTQQEDSAVYLCASSPTDTQYFGPGTRLTVL.